This T cell receptor beta chain was identified in a study of T cells after yellow fever vaccination. Conversion of TCR transcripts into cDNA relied on 5'RACE template switching, which added a universal primer site and UMIs. MiXCR, applied by TCRdb to the 5' RACE reads, yields one record per CDR3 protein. The sample carries approximately 260,000 distinct CDR3 sequences, roughly 13% recorded once. Trimming took 8 bases from V and 0 from J, leaving 17 bases between them. The CDR3 spans 17 residues. The germline V gene encodes CDR1 WNHNN and CDR2 SYGVQD (reference sequence). This clonotype was detected only a few times.

This specimen consisted of CD4+ T cells sorted from PBMCs, obtained 45 days after the yellow fever booster vaccination. V and J are TRBV10-1 and TRBJ2-6; D is uncertain. This sequence was found in a man aged 25-45 years who received the YFV17D yellow fever vaccine. DNA of the CDR3: TGCGCCAGCGGAAGATCGTCTCATTTCTCTGGGGCCAACGTCCTGACTTTC. This encodes CASGRSSHFSGANVLTF.